This TCR beta chain was profiled in a study of blood T cell repertoires in COVID-19. Study summary: Acute and convalescent COVID-19 samples came from the United States, Italy and Spain. The analysed material was cDNA or gDNA that came from T cells, B-cell-depleted T cells, or PBMCs.

The CDR3 is 16 amino acids. Losses at the gene ends were 5 bases for V and 0 bases for J; bases not matched to a gene: 6. Germline V gene lookup returns CDR1 MNHEY and CDR2 SVGEGT. Per the authors' pipeline: Counts of nucleated cells, estimated from reference gene primer amplification, were obtained. Libraries were prepared by immunoSEQ multiplex PCR; TCRdb keeps only in-frame clonotypes and omits some of them. The DNA was the basis for D and trimming; V, J and clone size are from that table. Of tens of thousands of clones listed, about 90% are singletons. Sequencing was carried out using peripheral blood. This clonotype was obtained from a woman over 75 with acute or convalescent COVID-19. The chain has TRBV6-2 or TRBV6-3 and TRBJ1-5; 8 nucleotides align to TRBD1. Written as DNA, the CDR3 is TGTGCCAGCAGTGCCGGACAGGGATCTAGCAATCAGCCCCAGCATTTT. This sequence encodes CASSAGQGSSNQPQHF.